This entry lists 16 T cell receptor beta chains sequenced from one sample in a study of CD8 T cells in ankylosing spondylitis. MiXCR, run by TCRdb on the 5' RACE reads, gives a single entry per CDR3 protein. Among about 130,000 distinct CDR3 sequences, 9.3% were seen once, and the ten largest hold approximately 3.3%. The sequenced sample consisted of blood, either unsorted or a sorted T cell fraction (not recorded which). The origin of the receptors is a male donor with ankylosing spondylitis or in good health (not recorded which).

A few counts support this clonotype. The genes are TRBV18 and TRBJ2-1, with D possibly TRBD1 on 5 matching bases. The CDR3 runs 13 residues. The germline V gene has CDR1 KGHSH and CDR2 LQKENI. V was pared by 4 bases and J by 7 bases, with 11 bases between. CDR3 loop: CASSRLRVNEQFF. As DNA, the CDR3 is TGTGCCAGCTCACGCCTCAGGGTTAATGAGCAGTTCTTC.

In its sample, this clonotype was seen many times. The gene calls are TRBV6-2 or TRBV6-3 and TRBJ1-1; D possibly corresponds to TRBD1 (5 bases). Between the trimmed V and J ends, which lost 10 bases and 0 bases, there was a span of 18 bases. The CDR3 length is 15 residues. Looked up from germline, CDR1 is MNHEY and CDR2 is SVGEGT. The CDR3 sequence is CATHPQGTLNTEAFF. The CDR3 DNA is TGTGCCACCCACCCCCAAGGGACGTTGAACACTGAAGCTTTCTTT.

This rearrangement joins TRBV5-1 to TRBJ2-1, with 7 bases that match TRBD1. The CDR3 loop spans 15 amino acids. CDR1 and CDR2 (germline): SGHRS, YFSETQ. The V and J ends lost 6 bases and 0 bases, in that order; junction bases with no gene match: 6. CDR3 DNA sequence: TGCGCCAGCACCCAGTCAGGGGGCTCCTACAATGAGCAGTTCTTC. As protein: CASTQSGGSYNEQFF.

The sample holds many counts of this clonotype. The V gene is TRBV29-1, the J gene TRBJ1-1; TRBD1 is a possible D gene (5 bases). V was cut by 3 bases and J by 5 bases, with 10 bases left in between. Germline V gene sequence: CDR1 SQVTM, CDR2 ANQGSEA. The length of the CDR3 is 12 residues. The CDR3 DNA reads TGCAGCGTTGATCCGGGGCATACTGAAGCTTTCTTT. Amino acids: CSVDPGHTEAFF.

This clonotype was counted at least ten times. This chain links TRBV4-3 with TRBJ1-4; possibly TRBD1 for D (5 bases). CDR1 and CDR2 (germline): LGHNA, YSLEER. V was clipped by 1 base and J by 6 bases, with 15 bases between them. This CDR3 has 16 residues. The CDR3 DNA reads TGCGCCAGCAGCCAAGCTTTGGGGCCTATTTATGAAAAACTGTTTTTT. Translated: CASSQALGPIYEKLFF.

The chain links TRBV7-2 to TRBJ2-2; 7 bases line up with TRBD1. V dropped 6 bases and J dropped 1; count of bases not matched to a gene: 8. CDR3 length: 16 amino acids. The germline CDR1 and CDR2 sequences are SGHTA and FQGNSA. For the CDR3, the DNA is TGTGCCAGCAGTTCACGACAGGGTAGGAACACCGGGGAGCTGTTTTTT. Translating gives CASSSRQGRNTGELFF.

In its sample, this clonotype was seen many times. V gene TRBV6-5 combines with J gene TRBJ2-1; weak D call: TRBD1 (5 bases). Looked up from germline, CDR1 is MNHEY and CDR2 is SVGAGI. Trimming stripped 0 bases from V and 9 bases from J, with 12 bases between. The CDR3 is 14 residues long. The CDR3, as DNA: TGTGCCAGCAGTTACTCGCAGGGCTCGACTGAGCAGTTCTTC. Translation gives CASSYSQGSTEQFF.

The chain has TRBV28 and TRBJ1-5; D gene uncertain. Germline CDR1 and CDR2: MDHEN and SYDVKM. The CDR3 contains 15 residues. V gave up 3 bases and J gave up 8 bases, with 17 bases separating them. This CDR3 reads CASSLSPILREPQHF. CDR3 DNA sequence: TGTGCCAGCAGTTTGTCACCGATCCTTAGGGAGCCCCAGCATTTT.

This clonotype occurred many times. The chain links TRBV29-1 to TRBJ2-1, with D possibly matching TRBD2 (6 bases). The CDR3 totals 17 residues. The ends were cut back, 1 base at V and 4 bases at J, with 20 bases in the middle. Germline CDR1 reads SQVTM; CDR2 reads ANQGSEA. CDR3 in amino acids: CSVEGRAVGGLYNEQFF. The CDR3 DNA reads as TGCAGCGTTGAAGGAAGGGCGGTGGGGGGTTTATACAATGAGCAGTTCTTC.

This clonotype came up a few times. The chain has TRBV27 and TRBJ1-6; a weak D match, TRBD1 (6 bases). The CDR3 runs 11 residues. Germline CDR1 MNHEY, CDR2 SMNVEV (reference sequence). V was shortened by 5 bases and J by 13 bases, with 9 bases between the two germline ends. Here the CDR3 reads CASSRGGPLHF. The CDR3 nucleotides read TGTGCCAGCAGTCGGGGGGGCCCCCTCCACTTT.

This clonotype was seen ten or more times. The chain couples TRBV5-1 to TRBJ2-3; 10 nucleotides match TRBD2. Germline-derived CDR1 and CDR2 are SGHRS and YFSETQ. The CDR3 has 15 residues. J lost 6 bases, V lost 0 bases, and 4 bases had no gene match. CDR3 nucleotides: TGCGCCAGCAGCTTGGGGCTAGCGGGAGAGGATACGCAGTATTTT. As protein: CASSLGLAGEDTQYF. Using reference TRBV5-1 and TRBJ2-3 for the parts outside the CDR3, the full variable domain is KAGVTQTPRYLIKTRGQQVTLSCSPISGHRSVSWYQQTPGQGLQFLFEYFSETQRNKGNFPGRFSGRQFSNSRSEMNVSTLELGDSALYLCASSLGLAGEDTQYFGPGTRLTVL.

This clonotype was recorded at least ten times. The rearrangement joins TRBV5-1 to TRBJ2-7, with 9 bases aligning to TRBD1. The germline V gene encodes CDR1 SGHRS and CDR2 YFSETQ. The CDR3 is 16 residues long. Trimming cost V 6 bases and J 6 bases; bases outside gene matches: 16. In DNA form, the CDR3 reads TGCGCCAGCACCTCCCGAGTGGGACAGGGCCCCGTCGAGCAGTACTTC. Encoded protein: CASTSRVGQGPVEQYF.

CDR3 residues: CASSLGGSGQRTDTQYF. The CDR3 coding sequence is TGTGCCAGCAGCTTGGGGGGTTCGGGACAACGCACAGATACGCAGTATTTT. The V and J genes are TRBV5-6 and TRBJ2-3; possible D gene TRBD1, 6 bases. The CDR3 sequence is 17 residues long. V lost 0 bases and J lost 1, with 15 bases in between. Germline V CDR1 and CDR2: SGHDT, YYEEEE.

This sequence joins TRBV12-3 or TRBV12-4 and TRBJ2-1, with TRBD2 matching 7 bases. Trimming cost V 3 bases and J 5 bases; bases outside gene matches: 7. The CDR3 is made up of 15 amino acids. CDR3 DNA: TGTGCCAGCAGTTTCGGGCTAGCGGCGAACAATGAGCAGTTCTTC. Its translation: CASSFGLAANNEQFF.

This chain joins TRBV5-5 and TRBJ2-7, with TRBD1 identical over 11 bases. From germline, CDR1 is SGHKS and CDR2 YYEKEE (reference sequence). The CDR3 length is 14 residues. The J segment lost 7 bases and the V segment lost 5 bases, leaving 8 bases of the junction unmatched. CDR3 region: CASSWRTGGGEQYF. The CDR3 DNA follows: TGTGCCAGCAGTTGGAGGACAGGGGGCGGAGAGCAGTACTTC.

Ten or more counts support this clonotype. This chain connects TRBV5-1 to TRBJ2-1; TRBD2 agrees at 11 bases. CDR3 size: 16 residues. Trimming at V came to 0 bases and at J to 3 bases, leaving 2 bases not matched to a gene. Germline assignment: CDR1 SGHRS and CDR2 YFSETQ. CDR3 nucleotides: TGCGCCAGCAGCTTGGTGCTAGCGGGGGGCTACAATGAGCAGTTCTTC. It codes for CASSLVLAGGYNEQFF.